These 12 T cell receptor beta chains were all obtained from the same sample, sequenced in a study of blood T cell repertoires in COVID-19. Here immunoSEQ multiplex PCR was the method, and the copy in TCRdb shows in-frame clones only, minus some. The sample contains roughly 300,000 clones, 65% to 90% of which appear only once. Source material: peripheral blood. The receptor set was obtained from a human donor in a cohort sampled during active COVID-19.

This rearrangement joins TRBV18 to TRBJ1-1; a weak D match, TRBD1 (6 bases). Trimming removed 0 bases at V and 4 bases at J, with 12 bases between. The germline V gene encodes CDR1 KGHSH and CDR2 LQKENI. The CDR3 covers 15 residues. CDR3 sequence (DNA): TGTGCCAGCTCACCACCTGGGACAAGGACCACTGAAGCTTTCTTT. It is translated as CASSPPGTRTTEAFF. Looking up the rest from reference TRBV18 and TRBJ1-1 gives the full variable domain: NAGVMQNPRHLVRRRGQEARLRCSPMKGHSHVYWYRQLPEEGLKFMVYLQKENIIDESGMPKERFSAEFPKEGPSILRIQQVVRGDSAAYFCASSPPGTRTTEAFFGQGTRLTVV.

Written as DNA, the CDR3 is TGCGCCAGAACCCGGACAGGGCTAGCCAAAAACATTCAGTACTTC. Protein sequence: CARTRTGLAKNIQYF. J is TRBJ2-4 and V is TRBV10-1, with 8 bases lining up with TRBD1. Trimming took 9 bases from V and 0 from J; bases not matched to a gene: 7. The CDR3 length is 15 residues. Germline CDR1 is WNHNN and CDR2 is SYGVQD (reference sequence).

This rearrangement joins TRBV25-1 to TRBJ2-1; D is unclear. The CDR3 is made up of 16 amino acids. The germline V gene encodes CDR1 MGHDK and CDR2 SYGVNS. V was trimmed by 3 bases and J by 4 bases, leaving 16 bases between them. The CDR3 reads CASSEAEPWRYNEQFF. The CDR3 nucleotides read TGTGCCAGCAGTGAGGCGGAACCTTGGAGATACAATGAGCAGTTCTTC. The full variable domain, completed using reference TRBV25-1 and TRBJ2-1, is EADIYQTPRYLVIGTGKKITLECSQTMGHDKMYWYQQDPGMELHLIHYSYGVNSTEKGDLSSESTVSRIRTEHFPLTLESARPSHTSQYLCASSEAEPWRYNEQFFGPGTRLTVL.

Notes on this clone: This same CDR3 is encoded by further DNA sequences in the sample. This chain links TRBV7-9 with TRBJ1-1, with unresolved D. CDR3 length: 13 residues. Looked up from germline, CDR1 is SEHNR and CDR2 is FQNEAQ (reference sequence). The ends were cut back, 0 bases at V and 1 base at J, with 3 bases in the middle. DNA for the CDR3: TGTGCCAGCAGCTTAGCGGCGAACACTGAAGCTTTCTTT. Encoded protein: CASSLAANTEAFF.

The chain recombines TRBV2 with TRBJ1-1; D might be TRBD1 (5 bases). V was pared by 4 bases and J by 9 bases, with 12 bases between. The CDR3 contains 12 residues. Looked up from germline, CDR1 is SNHLY and CDR2 is FYNNEI. CDR3 sequence: CASSVMGGQAFF. As DNA, the CDR3 is TGTGCCAGCAGTGTGATGGGGGGACAAGCTTTCTTT.

The chain recombines TRBV19 with TRBJ2-1, with TRBD2 as a possible D gene (6 bases). Trimming stripped 10 bases from V and 5 bases from J, with 18 bases between. The germline CDR1 and CDR2 sequences are LNHDA and SQIVND (reference sequence). The CDR3 consists of 14 residues. The CDR3 loop reads CATHAGGRNNEQFF. In DNA form, the CDR3 reads TGTGCCACCCATGCCGGAGGGCGGAACAATGAGCAGTTCTTC.

V gene TRBV6-5 combines with J gene TRBJ2-3, with 9 bases lining up with TRBD2. This CDR3 is built from 15 residues. The germline CDR1 and CDR2 sequences are MNHEY and SVGAGI. V shed 7 bases and J 10 bases; nucleotides not matched to a gene: 15. Here the CDR3 DNA reads TGTGCCAGCACCCTTAGCGGGAGACTAGGCGGGCCGCAGTATTTT. Its translation: CASTLSGRLGGPQYF.

The V and J genes are TRBV5-1 and TRBJ1-1; a weak D match, TRBD1 (5 bases). Germline-derived CDR1 and CDR2 are SGHRS and YFSETQ. The ends were cut back, 3 bases at V and 0 bases at J, with 9 bases in the middle. CDR3 length equals 14 residues. The CDR3 DNA follows: TGCGCCAGCAGCTCACAGGTCATGAACACTGAAGCTTTCTTT. The encoded protein is CASSSQVMNTEAFF.

This rearrangement joins TRBV7-9 to TRBJ2-3, with D tentatively TRBD2 (5 bases). Trimming cost V 5 bases and J 0 bases, with 15 bases left between them. This CDR3 contains 16 residues. From germline, CDR1 is SEHNR and CDR2 FQNEAQ (reference sequence). CDR3 sequence: CASSPRGAASTDTQYF. Written as DNA, the CDR3 is TGTGCCAGCAGCCCTCGGGGAGCGGCTAGCACAGATACGCAGTATTTT.

The chain links TRBV4-2 to TRBJ2-5; no reliable D call. Between the trimmed V and J ends, which lost 2 bases and 5 bases, there was a span of 9 bases. CDR3 length: 13 amino acids. Per the germline V gene, CDR1 is LGHNA and CDR2 is YNFKEQ. CDR3 sequence reads: CASSQLLGETQYF. CDR3 nucleotides: TGTGCCAGCAGCCAACTTCTCGGGGAGACCCAGTACTTC.

The rearrangement joins TRBV6-2 or TRBV6-3 to TRBJ1-5; D perhaps matches TRBD1 (6 bases). This CDR3 is built from 15 residues. V gave up 2 bases and J gave up 6 bases, with 14 bases separating them. Germline-derived CDR1 and CDR2 are MNHEY and SVGEGT. The CDR3, as DNA: TGTGCCAGCAGTTACAGCGGGGGGCTTGGTCAGCCCCAGCATTTT. This encodes CASSYSGGLGQPQHF.

The V call is TRBV28, the J call TRBJ2-5, with D perhaps matching TRBD1 (5 bases). The germline V gene encodes CDR1 MDHEN and CDR2 SYDVKM. The CDR3 sequence is 11 residues long. The CDR3 DNA reads TGTGCTTTGGGGCGCAGGGAGACCCAGTACTTC. Its protein product is CALGRRETQYF.